The present T cell receptor beta chain was sequenced within a study of T cell responses to AZD1222 COVID-19 vaccine. Study results and limitations: Repertoire samples came only from after the peak T cell response. Baseline seropositives among AZD1222 recipients totaled only six or seven. White British donors predominated, females outnumbered males, and clonal diversity was possibly underestimated. Elevations in Spike-specific TCR breadth and depth followed administration of two AZD1222 doses.

Data came from immunoSEQ multiplex PCR; TCRdb stores just in-frame clones and leaves some out. This repertoire shows under 150,000 clones, approximately 90% found once; its top ten account for 7.2%. A remark on this clone: Its antigen is not known.

CDR3 length equals 15 residues. V was trimmed by 7 bases and J by 3 bases, leaving 13 bases between them. The germline gives CDR1 SNHLY, CDR2 FYNNEI. The TCR originated in an adult in good health. This specimen was peripheral blood, taken on day 0 of AZD1222 vaccination. The chain has TRBV2 and TRBJ2-6; D gene unclear. The CDR3 region has the DNA TGTGCCAGCACTATGACCCTAATTGGGGCCAACGTCCTGACTTTC. The encoded protein is CASTMTLIGANVLTF.